This TCR beta chain comes out of a study of blood T cell repertoires in COVID-19. Participants had their cohort set by participant-reported clinical history. Recovered participants had two consecutive negative NP/OP PCR tests, healthcare professional clearance, or symptom resolution. Trimming shortened V by 3 bases and J by 0 bases, and 11 bases separated the two germline ends. The CDR3 consists of 15 residues. Germline CDR1 and CDR2: LNHDA and SQIVND (reference sequence). TCRdb's copy holds only in-frame clones and misses some; the assay was immunoSEQ multiplex PCR. The table lists a few hundred thousand clones, 80% to 90% of them singletons, with 3.5% to 4.5% in the top ten.

The chain couples TRBV19 to TRBJ1-1; D remains ambiguous. This clonotype was sampled from a woman under 40 who had recovered from COVID-19. Material: PBMCs or T cells enriched from blood (not recorded which). CDR3 region: CASSISELMNTEAFF. The DNA for the CDR3 is TGTGCCAGTAGTATCTCTGAACTCATGAACACTGAAGCTTTCTTT. The variable domain in full, completed from reference TRBV19 and TRBJ1-1, reads DGGITQSPKYLFRKEGQNVTLSCEQNLNHDAMYWYRQDPGQGLRLIYYSQIVNDFQKGDIAEGYSVSREKKESFPLTVTSAQKNPTAFYLCASSISELMNTEAFFGQGTRLTVV.